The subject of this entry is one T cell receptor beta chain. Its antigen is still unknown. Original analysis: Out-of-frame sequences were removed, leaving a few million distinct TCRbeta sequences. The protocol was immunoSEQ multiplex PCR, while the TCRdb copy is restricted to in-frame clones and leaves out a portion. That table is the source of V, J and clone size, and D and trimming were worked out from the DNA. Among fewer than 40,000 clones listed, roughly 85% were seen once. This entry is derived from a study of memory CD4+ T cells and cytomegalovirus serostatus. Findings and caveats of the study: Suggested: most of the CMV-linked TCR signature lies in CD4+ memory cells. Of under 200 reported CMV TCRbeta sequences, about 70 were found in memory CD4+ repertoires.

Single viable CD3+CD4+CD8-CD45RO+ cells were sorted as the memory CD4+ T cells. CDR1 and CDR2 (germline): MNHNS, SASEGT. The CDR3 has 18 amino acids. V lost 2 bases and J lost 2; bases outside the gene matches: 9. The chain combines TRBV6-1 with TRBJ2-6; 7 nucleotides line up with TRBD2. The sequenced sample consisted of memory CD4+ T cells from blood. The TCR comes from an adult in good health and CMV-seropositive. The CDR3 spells CASSELTGGFAGANVLTF. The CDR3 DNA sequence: TGTGCCAGCAGTGAATTAACGGGGGGTTTCGCTGGGGCCAACGTCCTGACTTTC.